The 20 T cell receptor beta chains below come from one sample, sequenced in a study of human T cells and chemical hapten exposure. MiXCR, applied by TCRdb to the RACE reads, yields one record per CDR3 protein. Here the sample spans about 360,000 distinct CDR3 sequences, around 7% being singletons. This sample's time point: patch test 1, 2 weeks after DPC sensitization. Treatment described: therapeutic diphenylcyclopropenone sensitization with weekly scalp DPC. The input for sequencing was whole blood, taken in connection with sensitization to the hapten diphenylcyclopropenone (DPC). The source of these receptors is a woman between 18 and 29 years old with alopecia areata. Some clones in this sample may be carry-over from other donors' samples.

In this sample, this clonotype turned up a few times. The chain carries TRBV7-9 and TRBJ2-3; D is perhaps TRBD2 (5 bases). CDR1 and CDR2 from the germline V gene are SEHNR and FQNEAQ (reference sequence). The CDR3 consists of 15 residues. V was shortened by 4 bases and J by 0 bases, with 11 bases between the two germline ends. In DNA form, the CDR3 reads TGTGCCAGCAGCTGGGGTAGGGAGAGCACAGATACGCAGTATTTT. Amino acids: CASSWGRESTDTQYF. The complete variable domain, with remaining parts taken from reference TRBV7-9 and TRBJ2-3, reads DTGVSQNPRHKITKRGQNVTFRCDPISEHNRLYWYRQTLGQGPEFLTYFQNEAQLEKSRLLSDRFSAERPKGSFSTLEIQRTEQGDSAMYLCASSWGRESTDTQYFGPGTRLTVL.

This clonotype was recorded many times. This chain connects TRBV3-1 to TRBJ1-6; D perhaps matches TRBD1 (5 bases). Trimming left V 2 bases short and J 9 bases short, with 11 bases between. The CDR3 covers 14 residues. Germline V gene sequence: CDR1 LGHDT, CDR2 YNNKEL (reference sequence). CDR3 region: CASSQRQGGSPLHF. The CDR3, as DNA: TGTGCCAGCAGCCAAAGGCAGGGAGGTTCACCCCTCCACTTT.

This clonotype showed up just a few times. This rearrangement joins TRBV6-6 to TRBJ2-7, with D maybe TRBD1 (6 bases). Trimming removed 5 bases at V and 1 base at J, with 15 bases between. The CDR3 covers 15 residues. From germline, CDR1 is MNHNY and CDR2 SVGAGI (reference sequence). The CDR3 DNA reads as TGTGCCAGCAGTAGAAAAAGACAGGTATCCTACGAGCAGTACTTC. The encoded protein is CASSRKRQVSYEQYF.

The CDR3 loop reads CAISEGTPFMNTEAFF. The CDR3 coding sequence is TGTGCCATCAGTGAAGGGACACCGTTCATGAACACTGAAGCTTTCTTT. The gene calls are TRBV10-3 and TRBJ1-1; D is perhaps TRBD1 (6 bases). CDR3 size: 16 residues. Germline assignment: CDR1 ENHRY and CDR2 SYGVKD. The ends were cut back, 3 bases at V and 0 bases at J, with 14 bases in the middle.

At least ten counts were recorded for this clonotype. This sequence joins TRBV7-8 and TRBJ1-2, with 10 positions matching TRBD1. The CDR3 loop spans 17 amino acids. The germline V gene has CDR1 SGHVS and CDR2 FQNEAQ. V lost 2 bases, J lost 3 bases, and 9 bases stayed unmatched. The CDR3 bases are TGTGCCAGCAGCTTACAAGGACAGGGGGTTCAGGACTATGGCTACACCTTC. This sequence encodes CASSLQGQGVQDYGYTF.

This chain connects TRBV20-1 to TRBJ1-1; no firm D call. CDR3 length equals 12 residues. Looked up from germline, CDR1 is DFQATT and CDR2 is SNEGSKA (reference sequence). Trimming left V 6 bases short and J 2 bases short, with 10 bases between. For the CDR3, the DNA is TGCAGTGCCGCGCACCTAAACACTGAAGCTTTCTTT. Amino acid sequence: CSAAHLNTEAFF.

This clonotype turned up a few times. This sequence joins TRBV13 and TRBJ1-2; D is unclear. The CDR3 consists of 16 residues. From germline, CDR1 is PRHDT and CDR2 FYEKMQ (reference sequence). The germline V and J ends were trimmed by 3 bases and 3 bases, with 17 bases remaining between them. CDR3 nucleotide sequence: TGTGCCAGCAGCTTCTCAAGCGGGAGGAGGGACTATGGCTACACCTTC. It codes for CASSFSSGRRDYGYTF.

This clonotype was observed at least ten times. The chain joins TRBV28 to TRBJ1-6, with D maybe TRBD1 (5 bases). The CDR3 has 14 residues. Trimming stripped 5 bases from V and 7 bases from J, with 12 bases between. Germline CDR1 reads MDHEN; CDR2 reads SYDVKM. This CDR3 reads CASSTQVGNSPLHF. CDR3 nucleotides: TGTGCCAGCAGTACACAGGTTGGGAATTCACCCCTCCACTTT.

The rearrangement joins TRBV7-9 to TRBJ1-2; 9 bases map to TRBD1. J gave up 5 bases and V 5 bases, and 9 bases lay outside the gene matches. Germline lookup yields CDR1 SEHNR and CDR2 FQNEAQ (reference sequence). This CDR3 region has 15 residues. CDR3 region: CASSPPDRGTYGYTF. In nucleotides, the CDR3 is TGTGCCAGCAGCCCGCCCGACAGGGGGACGTATGGCTACACCTTC.

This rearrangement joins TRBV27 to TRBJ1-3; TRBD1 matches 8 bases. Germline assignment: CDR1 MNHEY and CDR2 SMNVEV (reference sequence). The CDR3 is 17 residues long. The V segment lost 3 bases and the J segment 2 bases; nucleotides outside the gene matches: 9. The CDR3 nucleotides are TGTGCCAGCAGTTTTCCGACAGGGGAGCGCGCTGGAAACACCATATATTTT. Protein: CASSFPTGERAGNTIYF.

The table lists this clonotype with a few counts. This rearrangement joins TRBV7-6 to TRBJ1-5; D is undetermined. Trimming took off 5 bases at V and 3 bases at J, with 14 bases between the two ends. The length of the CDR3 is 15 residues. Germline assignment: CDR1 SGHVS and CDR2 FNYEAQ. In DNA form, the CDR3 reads TGTGCCAGCAGCCGAGACGGGGTCATCAATCAGCCCCAGCATTTT. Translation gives CASSRDGVINQPQHF.

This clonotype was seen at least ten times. In DNA form, the CDR3 reads TGCGCCAGCAGCCAAGATGTAGGTTCCTCTGGAAACACCATATATTTT. Translated: CASSQDVGSSGNTIYF. The genes are TRBV4-3 and TRBJ1-3; no clear D gene. There are 16 residues in the CDR3. With 0 bases removed from V and 0 bases from J, the gap between germline ends came to 9 bases. Germline V CDR1 and CDR2: LGHNA, YSLEER.

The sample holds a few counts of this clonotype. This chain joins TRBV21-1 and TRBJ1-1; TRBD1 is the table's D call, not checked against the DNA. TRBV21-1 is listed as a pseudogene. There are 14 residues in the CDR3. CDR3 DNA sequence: TGTGCCAGCATCCGTTTTATCTCGGACAGGAGGGCTTTCTTT. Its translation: CASIRFISDRRAFF.

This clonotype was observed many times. As DNA, the CDR3 is TGTGCCAGCAGCCAAGAGCGGGGCGAGCAGTACTTC. Its protein product is CASSQERGEQYF. The V and J genes are TRBV3-1 and TRBJ2-7, with D possibly matching TRBD2 (6 bases). The germline gives CDR1 LGHDT, CDR2 YNNKEL (reference sequence). The CDR3 sequence is 12 residues long. The ends were cut back, 0 bases at V and 6 bases at J, with 6 bases in the middle.

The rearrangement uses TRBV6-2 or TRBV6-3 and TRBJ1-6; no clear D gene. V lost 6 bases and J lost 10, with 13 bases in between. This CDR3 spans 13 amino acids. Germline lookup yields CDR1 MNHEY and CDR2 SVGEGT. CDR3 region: CASRALEESPLHF. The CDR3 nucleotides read TGTGCCAGCAGGGCCCTTGAGGAGTCACCCCTCCACTTT.

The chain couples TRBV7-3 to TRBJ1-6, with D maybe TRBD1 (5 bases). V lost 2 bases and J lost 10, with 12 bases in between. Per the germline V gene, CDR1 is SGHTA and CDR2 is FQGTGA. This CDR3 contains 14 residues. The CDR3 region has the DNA TGTGCCAGCAGCTTATCCCCCGGGGCCTCACCCCTCCACTTT. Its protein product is CASSLSPGASPLHF. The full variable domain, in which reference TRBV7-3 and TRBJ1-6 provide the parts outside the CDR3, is GAGVSQTPSNKVTEKGKYVELRCDPISGHTALYWYRQSLGQGPEFLIYFQGTGAADDSGLPNDRFFAVRPEGSVSTLKIQRTERGDSAVYLCASSLSPGASPLHFGNGTRLTVT.

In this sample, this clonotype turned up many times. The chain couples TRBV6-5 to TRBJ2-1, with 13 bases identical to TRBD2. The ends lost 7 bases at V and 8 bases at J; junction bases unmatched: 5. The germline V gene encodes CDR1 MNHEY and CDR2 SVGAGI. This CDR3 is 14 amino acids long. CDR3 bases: TGTGCCAGCAATCCGGGACTAGCGGGGTATGAGCAGTTCTTC. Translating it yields CASNPGLAGYEQFF.

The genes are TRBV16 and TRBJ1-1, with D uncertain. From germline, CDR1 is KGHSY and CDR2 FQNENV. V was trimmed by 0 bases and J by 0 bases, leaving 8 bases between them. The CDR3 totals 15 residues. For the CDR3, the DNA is TGTGCCAGCAGCCAATCAAGGAACATGAACACTGAAGCTTTCTTT. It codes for CASSQSRNMNTEAFF.

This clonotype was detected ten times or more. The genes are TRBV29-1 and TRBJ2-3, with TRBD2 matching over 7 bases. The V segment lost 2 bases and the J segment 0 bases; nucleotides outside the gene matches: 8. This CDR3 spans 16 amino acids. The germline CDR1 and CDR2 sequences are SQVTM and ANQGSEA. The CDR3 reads CSVEPPGRGSTDTQYF. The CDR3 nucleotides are TGCAGCGTTGAACCTCCAGGGCGGGGGAGCACAGATACGCAGTATTTT.

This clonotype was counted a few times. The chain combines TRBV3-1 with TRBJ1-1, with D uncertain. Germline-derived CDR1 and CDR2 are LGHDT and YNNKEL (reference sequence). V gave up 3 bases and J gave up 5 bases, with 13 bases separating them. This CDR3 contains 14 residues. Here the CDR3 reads CASSHLERETEAFF. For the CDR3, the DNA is TGTGCCAGCAGCCACCTAGAGAGGGAAACTGAAGCTTTCTTT.